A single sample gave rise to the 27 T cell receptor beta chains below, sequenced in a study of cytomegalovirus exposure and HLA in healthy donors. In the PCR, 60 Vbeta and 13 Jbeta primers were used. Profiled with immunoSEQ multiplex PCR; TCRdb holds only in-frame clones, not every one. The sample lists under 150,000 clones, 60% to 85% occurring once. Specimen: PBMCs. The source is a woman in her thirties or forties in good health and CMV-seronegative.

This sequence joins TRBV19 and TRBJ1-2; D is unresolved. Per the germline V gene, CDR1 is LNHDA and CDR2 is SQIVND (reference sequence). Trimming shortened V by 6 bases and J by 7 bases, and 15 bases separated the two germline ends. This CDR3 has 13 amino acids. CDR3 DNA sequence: TGTGCCAGTAGCCAGTCCAGGCAGGCTGGCTACACCTTC. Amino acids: CASSQSRQAGYTF.

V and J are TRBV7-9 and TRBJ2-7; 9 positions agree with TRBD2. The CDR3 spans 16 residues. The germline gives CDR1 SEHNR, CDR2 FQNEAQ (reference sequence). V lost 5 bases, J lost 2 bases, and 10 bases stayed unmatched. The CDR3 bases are TGTGCCAGCAGCAATCATGGTGGCGGGGGGGCCTACGAGCAGTACTTC. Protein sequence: CASSNHGGGGAYEQYF. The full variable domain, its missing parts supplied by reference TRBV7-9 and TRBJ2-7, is DTGVSQNPRHKITKRGQNVTFRCDPISEHNRLYWYRQTLGQGPEFLTYFQNEAQLEKSRLLSDRFSAERPKGSFSTLEIQRTEQGDSAMYLCASSNHGGGGAYEQYFGPGTRLTVT.

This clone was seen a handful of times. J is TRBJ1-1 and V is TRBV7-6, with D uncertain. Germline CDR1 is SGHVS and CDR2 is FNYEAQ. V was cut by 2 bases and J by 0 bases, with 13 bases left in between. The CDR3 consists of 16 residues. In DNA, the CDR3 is TGTGCCAGCAGCTTACTGACAACGGCTATGAACACTGAAGCTTTCTTT. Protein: CASSLLTTAMNTEAFF.

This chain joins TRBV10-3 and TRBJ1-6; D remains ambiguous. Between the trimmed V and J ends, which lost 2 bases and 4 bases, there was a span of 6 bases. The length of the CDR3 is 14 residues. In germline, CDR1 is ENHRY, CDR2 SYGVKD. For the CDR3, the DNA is TGTGCCATCAGTGAGGGCAGTTATAATTCACCCCTCCACTTT. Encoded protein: CAISEGSYNSPLHF.

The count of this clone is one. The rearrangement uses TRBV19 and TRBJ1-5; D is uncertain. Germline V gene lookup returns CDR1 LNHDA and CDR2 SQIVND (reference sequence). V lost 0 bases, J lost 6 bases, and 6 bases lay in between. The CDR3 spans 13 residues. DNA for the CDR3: TGTGCCAGTAGTATAGACAGTTTTCAGCCCCAGCATTTT. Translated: CASSIDSFQPQHF.

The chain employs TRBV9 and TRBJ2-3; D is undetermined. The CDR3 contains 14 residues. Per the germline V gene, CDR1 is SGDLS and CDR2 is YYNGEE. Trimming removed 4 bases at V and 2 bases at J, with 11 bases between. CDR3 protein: CASSRGGNTDTQYF. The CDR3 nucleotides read TGTGCCAGCAGCCGCGGTGGAAACACAGATACGCAGTATTTT.

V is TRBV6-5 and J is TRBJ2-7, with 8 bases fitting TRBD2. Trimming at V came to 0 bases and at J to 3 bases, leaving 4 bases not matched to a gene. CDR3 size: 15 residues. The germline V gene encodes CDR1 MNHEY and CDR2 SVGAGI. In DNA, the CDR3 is TGTGCCAGCAGTTACTCGTCGGGGGGGTACTACGAGCAGTACTTC. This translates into CASSYSSGGYYEQYF.

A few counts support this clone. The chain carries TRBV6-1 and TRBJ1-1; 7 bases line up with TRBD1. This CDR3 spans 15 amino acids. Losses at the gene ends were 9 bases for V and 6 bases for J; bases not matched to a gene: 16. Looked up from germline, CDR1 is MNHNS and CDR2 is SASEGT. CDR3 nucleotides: TGTGCCAGTCAGATCACAGACAGGGTTCGGGCTGAAGCTTTCTTT. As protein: CASQITDRVRAEAFF.

The CDR3 reads CASSLPSYGYTF. For the CDR3, the DNA is TGTGCCAGCAGCCTCCCGTCCTATGGCTACACCTTC. This rearrangement joins TRBV7-2 to TRBJ1-2; D gene unclear. The CDR3 runs to 12 residues. Germline CDR1 is SGHTA and CDR2 is FQGNSA. V shed 5 bases and J shed 4 bases, with 8 bases lying between them.

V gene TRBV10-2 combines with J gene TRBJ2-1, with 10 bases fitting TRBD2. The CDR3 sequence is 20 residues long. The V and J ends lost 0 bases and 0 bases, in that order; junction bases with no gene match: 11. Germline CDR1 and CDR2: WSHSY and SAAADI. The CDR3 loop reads CASSESVSGGFRSSYNEQFF. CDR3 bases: TGCGCCAGCAGTGAGTCGGTTAGCGGGGGGTTCCGAAGCTCCTACAATGAGCAGTTCTTC.

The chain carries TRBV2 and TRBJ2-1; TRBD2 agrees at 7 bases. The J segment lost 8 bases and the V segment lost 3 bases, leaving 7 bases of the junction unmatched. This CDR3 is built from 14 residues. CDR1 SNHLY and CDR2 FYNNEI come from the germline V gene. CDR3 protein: CASSDPFTSDEQFF. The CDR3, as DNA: TGTGCCAGCAGTGATCCCTTTACTAGCGATGAGCAGTTCTTC.

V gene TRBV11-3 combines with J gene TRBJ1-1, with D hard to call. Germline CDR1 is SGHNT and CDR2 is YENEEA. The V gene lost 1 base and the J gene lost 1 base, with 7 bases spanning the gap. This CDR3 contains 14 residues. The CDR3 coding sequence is TGTGCCAGCAGCTTAGGGCATGGGAACACTGAAGCTTTCTTT. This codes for CASSLGHGNTEAFF.

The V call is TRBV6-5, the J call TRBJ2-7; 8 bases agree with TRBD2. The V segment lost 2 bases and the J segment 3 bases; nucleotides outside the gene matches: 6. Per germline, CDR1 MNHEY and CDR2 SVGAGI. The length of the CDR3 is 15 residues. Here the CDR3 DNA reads TGTGCCAGCAGTTACGTCGGGGGGGCTTTCTACGAGCAGTACTTC. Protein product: CASSYVGGAFYEQYF.

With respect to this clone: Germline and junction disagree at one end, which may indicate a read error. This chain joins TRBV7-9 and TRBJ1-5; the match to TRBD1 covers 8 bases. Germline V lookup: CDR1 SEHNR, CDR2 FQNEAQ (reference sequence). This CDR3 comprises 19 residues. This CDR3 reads CSSSSPGAGGRNSNQPQHF. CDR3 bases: TGTTCCAGCAGCTCACCCGGGGCAGGGGGCCGTAATAGCAATCAGCCCCAGCATTTT.

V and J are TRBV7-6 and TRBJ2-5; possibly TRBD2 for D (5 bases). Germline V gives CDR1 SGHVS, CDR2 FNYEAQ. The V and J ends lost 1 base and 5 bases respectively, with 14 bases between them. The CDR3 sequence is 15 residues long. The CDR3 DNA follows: TGTGCCAGCAGCTTAGGACTGCCCCCGGGGGAGACCCAGTACTTC. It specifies CASSLGLPPGETQYF. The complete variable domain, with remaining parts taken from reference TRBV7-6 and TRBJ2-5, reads GAGVSQSPRYKVTKRGQDVALRCDPISGHVSLYWYRQALGQGPEFLTYFNYEAQQDKSGLPNDRFSAERPEGSISTLTIQRTEQRDSAMYRCASSLGLPPGETQYFGPGTRLLVL.

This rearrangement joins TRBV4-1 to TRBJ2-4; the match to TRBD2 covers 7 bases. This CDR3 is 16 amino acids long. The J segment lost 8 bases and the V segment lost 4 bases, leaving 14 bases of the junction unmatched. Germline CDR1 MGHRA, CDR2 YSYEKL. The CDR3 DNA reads TGCGCCAGCAGCCGGGGGGGGAGCGAGCTGGGGGACATTCAGTACTTC. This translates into CASSRGGSELGDIQYF.

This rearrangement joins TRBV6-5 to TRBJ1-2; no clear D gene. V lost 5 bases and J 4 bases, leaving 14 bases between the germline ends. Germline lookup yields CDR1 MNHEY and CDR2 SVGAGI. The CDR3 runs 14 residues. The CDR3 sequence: CASSRPGEGYGYTF. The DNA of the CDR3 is TGTGCCAGCAGTCGACCGGGAGAGGGCTATGGCTACACCTTC.

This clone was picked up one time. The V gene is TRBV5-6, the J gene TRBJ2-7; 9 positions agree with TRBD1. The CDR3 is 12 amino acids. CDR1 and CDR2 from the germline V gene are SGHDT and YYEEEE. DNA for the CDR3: TGTGCCAGCAGCTTGGGCGACAGGGGGGCCCACGTC. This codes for CASSLGDRGAHV.

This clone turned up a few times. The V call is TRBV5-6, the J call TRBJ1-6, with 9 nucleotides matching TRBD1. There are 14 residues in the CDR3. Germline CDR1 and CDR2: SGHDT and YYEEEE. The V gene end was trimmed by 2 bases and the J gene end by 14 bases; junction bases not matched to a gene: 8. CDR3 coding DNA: TGTGCCAGCAGCTTTCGGGACAGGGAGGGTTCCCTCCACTTT. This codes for CASSFRDREGSLHF.

This chain's CDR3 is CAIIVSRVNEKLFF. CDR3 in DNA: TGTGCCATTATAGTATCCAGGGTCAACGAAAAACTGTTTTTT. The chain has TRBV12-1 and TRBJ1-4; the DNA was not compared with TRBD1, the D call given in the table. TRBV12-1 is described as a pseudogene. The CDR3 totals 14 residues.

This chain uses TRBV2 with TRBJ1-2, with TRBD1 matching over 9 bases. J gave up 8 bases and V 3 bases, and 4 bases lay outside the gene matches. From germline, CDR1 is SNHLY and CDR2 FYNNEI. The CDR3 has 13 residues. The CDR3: CASSDRTGDGYTF. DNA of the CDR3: TGTGCCAGCAGTGATAGGACAGGGGACGGCTACACCTTC.

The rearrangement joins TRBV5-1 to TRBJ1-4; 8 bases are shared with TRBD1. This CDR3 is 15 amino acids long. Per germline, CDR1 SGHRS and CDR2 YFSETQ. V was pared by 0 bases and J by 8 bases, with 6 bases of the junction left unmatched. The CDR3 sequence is CASSLETGVGEKLFF. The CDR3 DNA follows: TGCGCCAGCAGCTTGGAGACAGGGGTCGGAGAAAAACTGTTTTTT. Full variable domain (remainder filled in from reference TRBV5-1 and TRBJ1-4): KAGVTQTPRYLIKTRGQQVTLSCSPISGHRSVSWYQQTPGQGLQFLFEYFSETQRNKGNFPGRFSGRQFSNSRSEMNVSTLELGDSALYLCASSLETGVGEKLFFGSGTQLSVL.

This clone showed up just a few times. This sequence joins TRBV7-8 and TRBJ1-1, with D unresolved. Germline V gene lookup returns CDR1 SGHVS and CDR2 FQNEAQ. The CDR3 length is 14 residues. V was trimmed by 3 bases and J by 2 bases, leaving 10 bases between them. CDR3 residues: CASSLGGSNTEAFF. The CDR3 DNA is TGTGCCAGCAGCTTGGGCGGGTCTAACACTGAAGCTTTCTTT. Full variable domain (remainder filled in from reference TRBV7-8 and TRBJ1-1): GAGVSQSPRYKVAKRGQDVALRCDPISGHVSLFWYQQALGQGPEFLTYFQNEAQLDKSGLPSDRFFAERPEGSVSTLKIQRTQQEDSAVYLCASSLGGSNTEAFFGQGTRLTVV.

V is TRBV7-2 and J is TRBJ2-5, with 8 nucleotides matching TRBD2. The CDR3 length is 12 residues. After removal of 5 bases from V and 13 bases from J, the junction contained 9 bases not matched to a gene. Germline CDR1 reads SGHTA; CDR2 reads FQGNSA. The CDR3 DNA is TGTGCCAGCAGCCCACTAGCGGCTGGGGCGTACTTC. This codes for CASSPLAAGAYF. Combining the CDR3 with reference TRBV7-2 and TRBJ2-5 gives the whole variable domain GAGVSQSPSNKVTEKGKDVELRCDPISGHTALYWYRQSLGQGLEFLIYFQGNSAPDKSGLPSDRFSAERTGGSVSTLTIQRTQQEDSAVYLCASSPLAAGAYFGPGTRLLVL.

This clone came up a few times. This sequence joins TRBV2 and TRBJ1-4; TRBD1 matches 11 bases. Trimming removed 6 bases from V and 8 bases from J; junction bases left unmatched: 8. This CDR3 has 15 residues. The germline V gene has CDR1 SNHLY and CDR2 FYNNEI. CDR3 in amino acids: CASRAGQGAWEKLFF. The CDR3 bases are TGTGCCAGCAGGGCCGGACAGGGGGCTTGGGAAAAACTGTTTTTT. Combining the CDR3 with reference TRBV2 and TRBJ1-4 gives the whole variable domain EPEVTQTPSHQVTQMGQEVILRCVPISNHLYFYWYRQILGQKVEFLVSFYNNEISEKSEIFDDQFSVERPDGSNFTLKIRSTKLEDSAMYFCASRAGQGAWEKLFFGSGTQLSVL.

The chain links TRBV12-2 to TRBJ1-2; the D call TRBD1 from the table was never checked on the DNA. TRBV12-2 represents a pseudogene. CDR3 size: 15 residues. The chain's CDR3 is CASRLARQADYGYTF. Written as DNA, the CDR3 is TGTGCAAGTCGCTTAGCGCGACAGGCGGACTATGGCTACACCTTC.

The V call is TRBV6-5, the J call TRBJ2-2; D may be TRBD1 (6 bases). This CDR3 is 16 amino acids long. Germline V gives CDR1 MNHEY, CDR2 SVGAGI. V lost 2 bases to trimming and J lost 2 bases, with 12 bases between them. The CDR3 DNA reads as TGTGCCAGCAGTTACGACCACAGGGCTAACACCGGGGAGCTGTTTTTT. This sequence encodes CASSYDHRANTGELFF.